This is a list of T cell receptor beta chains from one sample in a study of post-analysis software for immune sequencing data. In TCRdb, the PCR reads were re-called with MiXCR into one record per CDR3 protein. The sample consists of 380,000 or so distinct CDR3 sequences, roughly 30% of them appearing once. The source material was blood. Every receptor here comes from a girl aged 5-17 years with multiple sclerosis. The conserved cysteine and the conserved F or W are not part of the CDR3 here.

v_gene	j_gene	CDR3aa
TRBV12-3/TRBV12-4	TRBJ2-3	ASSLLQGEGTDTQY
TRBV20-1	TRBJ2-3	SVPGATTDTQY
TRBV12-3/TRBV12-4	TRBJ2-4	ASSLTDKNIQY
TRBV12-3/TRBV12-4	NA	ASSFRDRARTQY
TRBV19	TRBJ1-5	ANSMISDQPQH
TRBV6-5	TRBJ1-1	ASRSRYSNTEAF
TRBV5-5	TRBJ2-5	ASSFLAGGETQY
TRBV5-6	TRBJ2-4	ASSFNQGWNIQY
TRBV5-1	TRBJ2-5	ASSSMAGAEETQY
TRBV6-5	TRBJ1-4	ASSWTGVATSEKLF
TRBV3-1	TRBJ2-5	ASRRTSGGAETQY
TRBV5-1	TRBJ1-6	ASSLNRLVVNSPLH
TRBV10-3	TRBJ2-7	AISESSGDRGGEQY
TRBV7-9	TRBJ2-7	ASSSSGKGEQY
TRBV20-1	TRBJ1-1	SKTGRVFEAF
TRBV20-1	TRBJ1-5	SASGPDRAQPQH
TRBV7-9	TRBJ2-3	ASSLMTLGGGKRIDTQY
TRBV4-1	TRBJ1-1	ASSQLSGVKTEAF
TRBV5-1	TRBJ2-5	ASSRGEGRETQY
TRBV6-2/TRBV6-3	TRBJ2-7	ASSWDHRGANYEQY
TRBV24-1	TRBJ2-3	ATSDSSGDGDTQY
TRBV20-1	TRBJ2-5	SAKTTGRETQY
TRBV2	TRBJ1-2	APGALGYT
TRBV7-2	TRBJ2-3	ASSRRAGSTDTQY
TRBV10-3	TRBJ2-4	AISDEDRGWGKNIQY
TRBV6-5	TRBJ2-5	ASSARGPQETQY
TRBV6-5	TRBJ1-1	ASSTTGQVDTEAF
TRBV10-1	TRBJ2-3	ASSDQITDTQY
TRBV3-1	TRBJ2-7	ASSRTRAYEQY
TRBV30	TRBJ2-7	AWSLATGGSYEQY
TRBV7-9	TRBJ1-2	ASSKQGVYGYT
TRBV3-1	TRBJ1-2	ASSQDRGTELYGYT
TRBV29-1	TRBJ2-7	SARPGGSYEQY
TRBV13	TRBJ2-5	ASSSGTSGGPLETQY
TRBV10-1	TRBJ2-5	ASSESPGDQAETQY
TRBV28	NA	ASSLWQGSNEQY
TRBV24-1	TRBJ2-3	ATLKGDTQY
TRBV3-1	TRBJ2-2	ASSQDLAGVNTGELF
TRBV27	TRBJ1-1	ASKGVGNTEAF
TRBV14	TRBJ2-1	ASSRTSGRNEQF